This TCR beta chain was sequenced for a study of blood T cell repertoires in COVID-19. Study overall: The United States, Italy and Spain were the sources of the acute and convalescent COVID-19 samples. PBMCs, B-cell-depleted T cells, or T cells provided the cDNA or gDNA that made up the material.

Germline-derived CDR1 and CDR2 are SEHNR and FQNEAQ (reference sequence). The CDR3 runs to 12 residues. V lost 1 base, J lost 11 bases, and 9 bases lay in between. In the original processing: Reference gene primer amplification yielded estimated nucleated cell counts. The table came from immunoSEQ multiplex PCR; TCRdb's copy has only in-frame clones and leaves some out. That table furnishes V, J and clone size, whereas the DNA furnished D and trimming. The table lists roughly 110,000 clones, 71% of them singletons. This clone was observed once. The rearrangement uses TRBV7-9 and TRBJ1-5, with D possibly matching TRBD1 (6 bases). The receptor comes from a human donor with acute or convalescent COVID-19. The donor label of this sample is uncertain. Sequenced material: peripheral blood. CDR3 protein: CASSLGAGAQHF. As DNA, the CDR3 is TGTGCCAGCAGCTTAGGGGCAGGGGCCCAGCATTTT.